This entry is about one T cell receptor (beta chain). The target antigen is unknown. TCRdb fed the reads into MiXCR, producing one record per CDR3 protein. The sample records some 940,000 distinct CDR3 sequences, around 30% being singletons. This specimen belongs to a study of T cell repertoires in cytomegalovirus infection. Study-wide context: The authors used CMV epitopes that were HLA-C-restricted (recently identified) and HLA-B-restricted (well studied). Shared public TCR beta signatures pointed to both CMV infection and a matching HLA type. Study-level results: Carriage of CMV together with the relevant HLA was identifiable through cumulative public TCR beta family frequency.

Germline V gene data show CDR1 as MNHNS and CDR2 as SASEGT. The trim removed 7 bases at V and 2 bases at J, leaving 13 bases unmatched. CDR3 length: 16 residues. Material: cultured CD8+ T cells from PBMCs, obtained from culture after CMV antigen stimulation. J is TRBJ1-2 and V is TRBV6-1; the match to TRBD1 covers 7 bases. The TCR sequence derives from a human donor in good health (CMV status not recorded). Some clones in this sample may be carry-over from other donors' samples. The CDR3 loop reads CASTPSLTGRNYGYTF. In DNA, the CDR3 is TGTGCCAGCACCCCGAGCCTGACAGGGCGGAACTATGGCTACACCTTC.